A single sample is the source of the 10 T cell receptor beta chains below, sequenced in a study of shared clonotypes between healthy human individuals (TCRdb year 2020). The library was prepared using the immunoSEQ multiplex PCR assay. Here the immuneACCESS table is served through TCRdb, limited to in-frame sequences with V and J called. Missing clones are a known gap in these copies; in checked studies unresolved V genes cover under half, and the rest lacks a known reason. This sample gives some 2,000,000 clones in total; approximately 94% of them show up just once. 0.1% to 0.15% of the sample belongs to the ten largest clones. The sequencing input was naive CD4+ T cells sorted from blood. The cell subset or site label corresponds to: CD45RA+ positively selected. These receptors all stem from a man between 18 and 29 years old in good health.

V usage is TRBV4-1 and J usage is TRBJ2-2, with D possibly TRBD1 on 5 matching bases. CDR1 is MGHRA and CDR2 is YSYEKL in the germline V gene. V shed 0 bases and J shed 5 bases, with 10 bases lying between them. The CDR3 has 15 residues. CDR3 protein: CASSQDRARTGELFF. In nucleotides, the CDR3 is TGCGCCAGCAGCCAAGACAGGGCTCGGACCGGGGAGCTGTTTTTT.

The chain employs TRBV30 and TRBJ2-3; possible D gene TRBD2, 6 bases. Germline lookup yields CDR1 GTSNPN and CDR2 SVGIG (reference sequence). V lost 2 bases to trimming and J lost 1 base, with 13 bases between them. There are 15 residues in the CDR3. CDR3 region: CAWSPLGGGTDTQYF. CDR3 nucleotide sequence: TGTGCCTGGAGTCCCCTCGGGGGAGGCACAGATACGCAGTATTTT.

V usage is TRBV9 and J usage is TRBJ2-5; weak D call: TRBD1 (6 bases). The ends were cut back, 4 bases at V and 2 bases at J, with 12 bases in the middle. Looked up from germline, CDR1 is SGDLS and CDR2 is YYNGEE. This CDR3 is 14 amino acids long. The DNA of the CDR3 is TGTGCCAGCAGCTTCGGGACACTACAAGAGACCCAGTACTTC. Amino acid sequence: CASSFGTLQETQYF.

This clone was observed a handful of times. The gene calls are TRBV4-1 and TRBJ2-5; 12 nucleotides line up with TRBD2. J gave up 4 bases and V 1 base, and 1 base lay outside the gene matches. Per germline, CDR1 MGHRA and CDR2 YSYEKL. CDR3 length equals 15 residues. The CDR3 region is CASSQGTSGIETQYF. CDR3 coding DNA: TGCGCCAGCAGCCAAGGGACTAGCGGGATAGAGACCCAGTACTTC.

The CDR3: CASSETTGGTEAFF. The CDR3 coding sequence is TGTGCCAGCAGCGAGACGACAGGGGGGACTGAAGCTTTCTTT. The chain employs TRBV9 and TRBJ1-1; 9 bases align to TRBD1. The CDR3 sequence is 14 residues long. CDR1 and CDR2 from the germline V gene are SGDLS and YYNGEE. Trimming at V came to 3 bases and at J to 5 bases, leaving 5 bases not matched to a gene.

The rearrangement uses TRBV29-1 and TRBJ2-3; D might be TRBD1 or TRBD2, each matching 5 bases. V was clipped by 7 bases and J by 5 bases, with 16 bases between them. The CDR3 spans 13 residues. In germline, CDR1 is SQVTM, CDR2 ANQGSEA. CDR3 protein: CSGDLGGGDTQYF. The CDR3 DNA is TGCAGCGGGGACCTGGGTGGTGGAGATACGCAGTATTTT.

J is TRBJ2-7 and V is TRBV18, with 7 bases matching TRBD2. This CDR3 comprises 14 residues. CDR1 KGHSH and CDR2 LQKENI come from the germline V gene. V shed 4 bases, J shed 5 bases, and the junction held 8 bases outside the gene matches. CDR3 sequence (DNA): TGTGCCAGCTCACTGAGTAGCGGGTACAACGAGCAGTACTTC. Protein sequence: CASSLSSGYNEQYF.

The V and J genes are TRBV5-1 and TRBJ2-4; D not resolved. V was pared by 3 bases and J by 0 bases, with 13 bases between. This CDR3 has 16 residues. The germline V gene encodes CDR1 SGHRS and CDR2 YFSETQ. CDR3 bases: TGCGCCAGCAGCTCGGACGGAACACTAGCCAAAAACATTCAGTACTTC. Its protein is CASSSDGTLAKNIQYF.

The CDR3 sequence is CASSSWDRGRHGYTF. CDR3 sequence (DNA): TGTGCCAGCAGCTCGTGGGACAGGGGGCGGCATGGCTACACCTTC. The V and J genes are TRBV5-4 and TRBJ1-2; 12 nucleotides match TRBD1. The CDR3 covers 15 residues. V gave up 3 bases and J gave up 6 bases; unmatched junction bases: 6. The V gene's germline CDR1 is SGHNT and CDR2 YYREEE (reference sequence).

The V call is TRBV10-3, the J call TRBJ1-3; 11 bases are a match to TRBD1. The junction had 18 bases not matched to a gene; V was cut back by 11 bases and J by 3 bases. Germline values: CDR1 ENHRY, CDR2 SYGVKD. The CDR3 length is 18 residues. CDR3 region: CASRPGQGDASVGNTIYF. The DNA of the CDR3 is TGTGCCTCAAGACCGGGACAGGGGGACGCGTCGGTTGGAAACACCATATATTTT.